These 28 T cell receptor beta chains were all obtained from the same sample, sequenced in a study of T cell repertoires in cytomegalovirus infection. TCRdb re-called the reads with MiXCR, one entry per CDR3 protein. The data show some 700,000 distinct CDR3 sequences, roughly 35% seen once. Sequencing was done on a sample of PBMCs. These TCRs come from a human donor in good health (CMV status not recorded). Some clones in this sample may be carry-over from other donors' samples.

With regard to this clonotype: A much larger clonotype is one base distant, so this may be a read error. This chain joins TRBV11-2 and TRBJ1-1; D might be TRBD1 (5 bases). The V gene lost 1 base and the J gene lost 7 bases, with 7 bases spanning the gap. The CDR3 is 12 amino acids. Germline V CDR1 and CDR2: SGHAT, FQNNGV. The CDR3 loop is CASSLGGVEAFF. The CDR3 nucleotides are TGTGCCAGCAGCTTAGGAGGGGTTGAAGCTTTCTTT.

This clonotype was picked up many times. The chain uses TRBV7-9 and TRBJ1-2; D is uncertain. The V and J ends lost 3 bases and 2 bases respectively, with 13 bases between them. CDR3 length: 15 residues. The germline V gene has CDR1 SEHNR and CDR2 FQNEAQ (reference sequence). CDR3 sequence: CASSFSRTPNYGYTF. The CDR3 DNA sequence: TGTGCCAGCAGCTTTTCCCGTACGCCGAACTATGGCTACACCTTC.

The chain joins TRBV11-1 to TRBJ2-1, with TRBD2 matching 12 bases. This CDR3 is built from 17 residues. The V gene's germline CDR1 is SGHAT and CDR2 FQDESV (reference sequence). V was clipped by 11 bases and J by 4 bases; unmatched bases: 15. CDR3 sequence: CAVSNLAGGPVYNEQFF. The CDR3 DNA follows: TGTGCCGTATCTAACCTAGCGGGAGGGCCCGTATACAATGAGCAGTTCTTC.

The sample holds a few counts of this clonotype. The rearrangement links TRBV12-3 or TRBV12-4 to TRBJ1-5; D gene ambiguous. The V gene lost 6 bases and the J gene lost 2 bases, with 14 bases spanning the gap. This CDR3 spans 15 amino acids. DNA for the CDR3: TGTGCCAGCAGCCCCGCGGGGAAGGGCAATCAGCCCCAGCATTTT. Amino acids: CASSPAGKGNQPQHF.

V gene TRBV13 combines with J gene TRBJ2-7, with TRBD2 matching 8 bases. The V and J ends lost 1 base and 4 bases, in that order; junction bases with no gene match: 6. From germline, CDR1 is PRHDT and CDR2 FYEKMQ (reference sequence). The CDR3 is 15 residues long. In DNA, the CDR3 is TGTGCCAGCAGCTTAGCGACGGGAGGGCCATACGAGCAGTACTTC. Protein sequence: CASSLATGGPYEQYF.

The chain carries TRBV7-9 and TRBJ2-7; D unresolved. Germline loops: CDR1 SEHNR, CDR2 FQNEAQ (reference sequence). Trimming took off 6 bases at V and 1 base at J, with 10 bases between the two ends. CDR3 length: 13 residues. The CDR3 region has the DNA TGTGCCAGCAGACGATCTTCATCCTACGAGCAGTACTTC. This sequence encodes CASRRSSSYEQYF.

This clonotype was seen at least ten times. The CDR3 spells CASRRGGLAAYNEQFF. CDR3 DNA sequence: TGTGCCAGCAGGAGGGGGGGACTAGCCGCTTACAATGAGCAGTTCTTC. V and J are TRBV6-1 and TRBJ2-1, with 9 bases identical to TRBD2. The V gene's germline CDR1 is MNHNS and CDR2 SASEGT. J was trimmed by 4 bases and V by 6 bases; bases with no gene match: 10. The CDR3 has 16 amino acids.

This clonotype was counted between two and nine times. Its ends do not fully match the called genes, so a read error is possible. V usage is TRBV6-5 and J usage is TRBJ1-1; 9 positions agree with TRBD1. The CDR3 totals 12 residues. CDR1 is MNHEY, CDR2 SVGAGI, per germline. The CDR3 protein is CASRRTGAEAFF. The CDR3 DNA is TGTGCAAGCAGACGGACAGGGGCTGAAGCTTTCTTT.

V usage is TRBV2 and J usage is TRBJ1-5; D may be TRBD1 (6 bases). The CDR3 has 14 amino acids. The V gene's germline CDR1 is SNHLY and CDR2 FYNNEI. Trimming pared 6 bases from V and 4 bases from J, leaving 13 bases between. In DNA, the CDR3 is TGTGCCAGCAGCCGGACAGCCCTGAATCAGCCCCAGCATTTT. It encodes CASSRTALNQPQHF.

The CDR3 loop reads CATSTAGRSNQPQHF. The CDR3, as DNA: TGTGCCACCAGCACAGCAGGACGGAGCAATCAGCCCCAGCATTTT. This chain links TRBV15 with TRBJ1-5; no clear D. Germline assignment: CDR1 LNHNV and CDR2 YYDKDF (reference sequence). This CDR3 is built from 15 residues. V gave up 4 bases and J gave up 1 base, with 11 bases separating them.

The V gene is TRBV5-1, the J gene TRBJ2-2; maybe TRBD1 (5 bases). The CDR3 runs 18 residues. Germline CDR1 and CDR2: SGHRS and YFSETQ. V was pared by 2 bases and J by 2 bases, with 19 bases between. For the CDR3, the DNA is TGCGCCAGCAGCTTAACCAGGGTGGGTCGTGCTAACACCGGGGAGCTGTTTTTT. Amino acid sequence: CASSLTRVGRANTGELFF. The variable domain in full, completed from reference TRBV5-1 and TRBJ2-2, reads KAGVTQTPRYLIKTRGQQVTLSCSPISGHRSVSWYQQTPGQGLQFLFEYFSETQRNKGNFPGRFSGRQFSNSRSEMNVSTLELGDSALYLCASSLTRVGRANTGELFFGEGSRLTVL.

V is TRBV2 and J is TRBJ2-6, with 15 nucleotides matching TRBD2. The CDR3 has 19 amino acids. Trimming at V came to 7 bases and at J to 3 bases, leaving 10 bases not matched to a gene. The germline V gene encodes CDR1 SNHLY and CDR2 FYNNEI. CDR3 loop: CASNARTSGGASGANVLTF. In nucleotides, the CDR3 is TGTGCCAGCAATGCGAGGACTAGCGGGGGGGCCAGTGGGGCCAACGTCCTGACTTTC.

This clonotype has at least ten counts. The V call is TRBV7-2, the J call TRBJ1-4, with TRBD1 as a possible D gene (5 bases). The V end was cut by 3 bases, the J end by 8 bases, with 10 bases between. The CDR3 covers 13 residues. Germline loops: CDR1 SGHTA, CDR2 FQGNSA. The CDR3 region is CASSFRAGEKLFF. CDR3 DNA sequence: TGTGCCAGCAGCTTCAGGGCCGGGGAAAAACTGTTTTTT.

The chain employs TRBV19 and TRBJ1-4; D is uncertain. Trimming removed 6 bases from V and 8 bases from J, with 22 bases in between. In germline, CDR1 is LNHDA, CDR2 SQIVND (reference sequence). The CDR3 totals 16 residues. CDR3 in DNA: TGTGCCAGTAGCCCGTCTATCGCGGAGGTGTGGGAAAAACTGTTTTTT. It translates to CASSPSIAEVWEKLFF. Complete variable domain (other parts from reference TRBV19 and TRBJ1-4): DGGITQSPKYLFRKEGQNVTLSCEQNLNHDAMYWYRQDPGQGLRLIYYSQIVNDFQKGDIAEGYSVSREKKESFPLTVTSAQKNPTAFYLCASSPSIAEVWEKLFFGSGTQLSVL.

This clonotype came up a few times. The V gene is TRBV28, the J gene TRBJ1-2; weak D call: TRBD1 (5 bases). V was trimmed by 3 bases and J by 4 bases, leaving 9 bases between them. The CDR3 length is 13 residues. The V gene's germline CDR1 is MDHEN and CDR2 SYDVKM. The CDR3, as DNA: TGTGCCAGCAGTTTTCCGGGGGTCTATGGCTACACCTTC. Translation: CASSFPGVYGYTF.

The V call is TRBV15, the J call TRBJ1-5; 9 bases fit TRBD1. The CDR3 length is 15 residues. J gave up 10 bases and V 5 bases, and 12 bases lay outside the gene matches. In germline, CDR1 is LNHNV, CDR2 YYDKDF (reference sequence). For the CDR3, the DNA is TGTGCCACCAGCGAGGGACAGGGTCGAGGGGGACCCCAGCATTTT. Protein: CATSEGQGRGGPQHF.

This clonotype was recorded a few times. The CDR3 loop is CASSHHRGATDYGYTF. In DNA form, the CDR3 reads TGTGCCAGCAGTCACCACAGGGGCGCGACCGACTATGGCTACACCTTC. This rearrangement joins TRBV28 to TRBJ1-2, with 7 bases matching TRBD1. Trimming took 5 bases from V and 3 from J; bases not matched to a gene: 12. The CDR3 extends over 16 amino acids. Germline CDR1 reads MDHEN; CDR2 reads SYDVKM.

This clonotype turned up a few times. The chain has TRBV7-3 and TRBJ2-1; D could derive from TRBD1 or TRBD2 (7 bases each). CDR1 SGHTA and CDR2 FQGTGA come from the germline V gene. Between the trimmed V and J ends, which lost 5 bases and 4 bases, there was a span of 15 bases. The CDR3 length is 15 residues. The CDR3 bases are TGTGCCAGCAGCACCTCAGGGGGGGGATACAATGAGCAGTTCTTC. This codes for CASSTSGGGYNEQFF.

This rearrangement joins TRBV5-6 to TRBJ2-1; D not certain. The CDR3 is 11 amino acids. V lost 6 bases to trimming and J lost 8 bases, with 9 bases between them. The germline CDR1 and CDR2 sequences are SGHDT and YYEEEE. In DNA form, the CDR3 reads TGTGCCAGCACCTCAGACTATGAGCAGTTCTTC. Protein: CASTSDYEQFF.

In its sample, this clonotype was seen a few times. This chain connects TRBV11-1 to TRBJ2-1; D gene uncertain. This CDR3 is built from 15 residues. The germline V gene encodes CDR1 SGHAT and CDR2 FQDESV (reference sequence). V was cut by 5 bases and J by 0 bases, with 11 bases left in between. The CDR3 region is CASSPSSSSYNEQFF. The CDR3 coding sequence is TGTGCCAGCAGCCCGAGTAGCAGCTCCTACAATGAGCAGTTCTTC.

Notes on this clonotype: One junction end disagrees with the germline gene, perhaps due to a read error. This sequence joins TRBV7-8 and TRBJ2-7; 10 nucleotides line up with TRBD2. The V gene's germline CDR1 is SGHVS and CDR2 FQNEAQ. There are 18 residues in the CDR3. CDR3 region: CDSSLMGLAPGGSSENYF. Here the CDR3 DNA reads TGTGACAGCAGCTTAATGGGACTAGCGCCGGGGGGTTCCTCCGAGAATTACTTC.

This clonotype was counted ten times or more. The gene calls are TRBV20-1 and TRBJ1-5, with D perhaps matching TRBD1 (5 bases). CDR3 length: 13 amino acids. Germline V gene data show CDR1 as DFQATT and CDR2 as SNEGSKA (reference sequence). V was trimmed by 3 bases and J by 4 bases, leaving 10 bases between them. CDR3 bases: TGCAGTGCTAGCCCTGGGGGGAATCAGCCCCAGCATTTT. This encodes CSASPGGNQPQHF.

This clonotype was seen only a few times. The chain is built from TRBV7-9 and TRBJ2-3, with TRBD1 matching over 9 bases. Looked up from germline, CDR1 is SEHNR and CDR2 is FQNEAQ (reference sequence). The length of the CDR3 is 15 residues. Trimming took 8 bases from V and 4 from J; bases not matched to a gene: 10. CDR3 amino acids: CASLKSRQGADTQYF. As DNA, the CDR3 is TGTGCCAGCCTTAAAAGCCGACAGGGGGCAGATACGCAGTATTTT. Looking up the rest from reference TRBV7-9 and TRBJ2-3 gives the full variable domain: DTGVSQNPRHKITKRGQNVTFRCDPISEHNRLYWYRQTLGQGPEFLTYFQNEAQLEKSRLLSDRFSAERPKGSFSTLEIQRTEQGDSAMYLCASLKSRQGADTQYFGPGTRLTVL.

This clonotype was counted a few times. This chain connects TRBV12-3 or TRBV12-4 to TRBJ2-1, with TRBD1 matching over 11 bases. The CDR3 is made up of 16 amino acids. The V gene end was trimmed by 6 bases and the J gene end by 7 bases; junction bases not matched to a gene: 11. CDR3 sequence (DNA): TGTGCCAGCAGACTTCTTTTACGGGACAGGGGGAATGAGCAGTTCTTC. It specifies CASRLLLRDRGNEQFF.

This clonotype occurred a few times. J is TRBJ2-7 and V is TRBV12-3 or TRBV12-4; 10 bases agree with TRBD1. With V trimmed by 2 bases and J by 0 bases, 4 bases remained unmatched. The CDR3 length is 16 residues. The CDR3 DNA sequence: TGTGCCAGCAGTTTACATCGGACAGGGGGCTCCTACGAGCAGTACTTC. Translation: CASSLHRTGGSYEQYF.

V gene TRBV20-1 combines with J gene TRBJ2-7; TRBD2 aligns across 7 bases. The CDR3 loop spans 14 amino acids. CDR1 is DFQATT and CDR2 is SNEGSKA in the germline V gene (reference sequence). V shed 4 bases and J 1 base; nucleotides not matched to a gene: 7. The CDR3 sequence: CSATPRDYSYEQYF. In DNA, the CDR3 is TGCAGTGCTACTCCCCGGGACTATTCCTACGAGCAGTACTTC.

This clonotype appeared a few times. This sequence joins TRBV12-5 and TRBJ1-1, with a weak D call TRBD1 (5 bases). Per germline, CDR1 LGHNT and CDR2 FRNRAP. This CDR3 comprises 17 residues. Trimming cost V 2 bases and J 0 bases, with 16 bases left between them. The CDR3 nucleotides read TGTGCTAGTGGTTTGTTCCAGGGCACACATGTGAACACTGAAGCTTTCTTT. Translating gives CASGLFQGTHVNTEAFF.

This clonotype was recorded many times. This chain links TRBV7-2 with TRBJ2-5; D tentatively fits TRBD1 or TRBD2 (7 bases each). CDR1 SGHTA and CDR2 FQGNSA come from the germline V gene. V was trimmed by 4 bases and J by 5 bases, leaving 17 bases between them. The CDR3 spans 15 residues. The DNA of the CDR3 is TGTGCCAGCAGCTCGCAGGGGGGGCGTCCGGAGACCCAGTACTTC. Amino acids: CASSSQGGRPETQYF.